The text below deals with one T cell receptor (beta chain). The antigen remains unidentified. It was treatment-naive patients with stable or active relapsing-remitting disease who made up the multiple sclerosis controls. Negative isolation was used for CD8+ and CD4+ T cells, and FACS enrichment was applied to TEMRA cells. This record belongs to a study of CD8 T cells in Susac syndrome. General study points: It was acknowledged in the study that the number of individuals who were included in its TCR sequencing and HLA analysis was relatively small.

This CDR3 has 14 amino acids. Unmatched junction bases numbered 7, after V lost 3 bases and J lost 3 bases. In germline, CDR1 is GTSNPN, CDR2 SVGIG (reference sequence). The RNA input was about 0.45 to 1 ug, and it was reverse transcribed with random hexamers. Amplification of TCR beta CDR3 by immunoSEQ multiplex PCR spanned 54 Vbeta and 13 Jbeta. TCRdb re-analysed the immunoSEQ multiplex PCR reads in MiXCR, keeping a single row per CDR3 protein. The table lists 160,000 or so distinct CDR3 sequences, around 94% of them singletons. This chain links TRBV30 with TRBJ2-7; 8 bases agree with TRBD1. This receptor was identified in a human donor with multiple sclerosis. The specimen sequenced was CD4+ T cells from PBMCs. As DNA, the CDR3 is TGTGCCTGGAGAACGCAGGGGGCGGGCTACGAGCAGTACTTC. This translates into CAWRTQGAGYEQYF.